The following is a T cell receptor beta chain sequence with its context. This clonotype came up many times. No cognate antigen has been identified for it. Base-call qualities are not available, and no considerably larger clone is one nucleotide away. These data belong to a study of breast tumors, draining lymph nodes, adjacent tissues (dated by TCRdb to about 2016). About the study as a whole: Breast cancer patients provided tumor, adjacent nontumor tissue and axillary lymph nodes, and the study compared the TCR beta repertoires across these three sources. In human breast cancer, the study set out to assess how tumor, surrounding tissue and draining lymph node repertoires relate to one another and whether T cells might be exchanged between them.

Lymph node samples were obtained from the axillary draining lymph nodes of breast cancer patients. This sample was sequenced with an Illumina HiSeq 2000. TCR beta chain libraries were generated by multiplex PCR amplification. High-throughput sequencing was used to analyze the amplified TCR beta chain products. TCRdb passed the public sequencing reads through fastp at Q25 and MiXCR, retaining productive beta sequences. Records with the same CDR3 protein are collapsed into one entry carrying the most frequent genes and DNA. The sample includes about 170,000 distinct CDR3 sequences, with roughly 35% observed a single time. The ten largest clonotypes hold 3.8% of the sample. Reading from cysteine to phenylalanine, the CDR3 counts 16 amino acids. The entry retains the CDR3 DNA only, 48 bases that are in frame from base 1. V trim: 0 bases; J trim: 1 base; unmatched bases: 5. CDR1 SGHRS and CDR2 YFSETQ were looked up in the germline V gene.

The research as a whole found: In luminal-like breast cancer, tumor and nontumor tissue repertoires resembled each other significantly more than in basal-like breast cancer. The data were judged consistent with most tumor T cells deriving from the lymph node and then expanding within tumor tissue. Rather than being directly demonstrated, the conclusion that tumor T cells originate in lymph nodes was presented as consistent with a hypothesis. T-cell repertoire diversity in tumors was found to be lower than in lymph nodes but higher than in nontumor tissue, and preferential V and J gene usage was observed.

This receptor was identified in a female donor with breast cancer. Some clones in this sample may be carry-over from other donors' samples. The sequencing sample was made of axillary lymph node tissue. The V gene is TRBV5-1 and the J gene is TRBJ2-7, with 9 junctional bases fitting TRBD2. In nucleotides, the sequence is TGCGCCAGCAGCTTGGAAGCGGGGGGTACATCCTACGAGCAGTACTTC. Translated, this gives CASSLEAGGTSYEQYF.